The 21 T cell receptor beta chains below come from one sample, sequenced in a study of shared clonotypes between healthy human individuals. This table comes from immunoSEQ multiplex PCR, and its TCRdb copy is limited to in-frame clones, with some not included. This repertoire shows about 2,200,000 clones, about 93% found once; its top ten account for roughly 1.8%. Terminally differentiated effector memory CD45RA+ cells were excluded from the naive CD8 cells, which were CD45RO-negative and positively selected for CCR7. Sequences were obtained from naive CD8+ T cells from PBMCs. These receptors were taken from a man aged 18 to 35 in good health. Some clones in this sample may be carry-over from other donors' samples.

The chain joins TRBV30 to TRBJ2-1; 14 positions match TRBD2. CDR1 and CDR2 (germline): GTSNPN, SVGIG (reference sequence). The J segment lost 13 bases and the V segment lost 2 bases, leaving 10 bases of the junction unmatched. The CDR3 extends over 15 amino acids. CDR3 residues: CAWSIRQGLAGEQFF. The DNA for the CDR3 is TGTGCCTGGAGTATCCGACAGGGACTAGCGGGAGAACAGTTCTTC.

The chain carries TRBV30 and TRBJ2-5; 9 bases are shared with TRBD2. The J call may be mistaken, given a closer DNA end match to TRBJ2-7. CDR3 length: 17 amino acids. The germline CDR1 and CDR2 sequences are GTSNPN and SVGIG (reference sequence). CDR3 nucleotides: TGTGCCTGGAGCCCCCGTGAGATAGCGGGGGTTGCCTACGAGCAGTACTTC. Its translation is CAWSPREIAGVAYEQYF.

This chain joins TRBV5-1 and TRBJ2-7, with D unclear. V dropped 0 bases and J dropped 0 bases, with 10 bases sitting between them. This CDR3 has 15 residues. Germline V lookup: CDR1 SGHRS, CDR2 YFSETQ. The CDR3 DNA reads TGCGCCAGCAGCTTGGCCTACCCTCCCTCCTACGAGCAGTACTTC. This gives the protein CASSLAYPPSYEQYF.

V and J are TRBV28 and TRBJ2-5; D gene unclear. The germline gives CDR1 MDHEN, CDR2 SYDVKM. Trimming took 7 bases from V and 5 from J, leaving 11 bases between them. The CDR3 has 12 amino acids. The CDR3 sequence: CASTVGDETQYF. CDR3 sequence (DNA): TGTGCCAGCACCGTTGGAGACGAGACCCAGTACTTC.

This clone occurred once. CDR3 nucleotide sequence: TGTGCCAGCAGCGTCGGAGACAGGAGGAACACTGAAGCTTTCTTT. Its translation is CASSVGDRRNTEAFF. The V gene is TRBV9, the J gene TRBJ1-1; TRBD1 is a possible D gene (6 bases). With 2 bases removed from V and 1 base from J, the gap between germline ends came to 12 bases. Germline V gene lookup returns CDR1 SGDLS and CDR2 YYNGEE. This CDR3 spans 15 amino acids. Supplemented by reference TRBV9 and TRBJ1-1, the full variable domain reads DSGVTQTPKHLITATGQRVTLRCSPRSGDLSVYWYQQSLDQGLQFLIQYYNGEERAKGNILERFSAQQFPDLHSELNLSSLELGDSALYFCASSVGDRRNTEAFFGQGTRLTVV.

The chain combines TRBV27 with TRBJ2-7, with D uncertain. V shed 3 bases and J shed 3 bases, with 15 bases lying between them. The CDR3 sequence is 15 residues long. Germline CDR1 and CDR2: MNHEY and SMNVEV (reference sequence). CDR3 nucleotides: TGTGCCAGCAGTTTGGGCAGTCCCTCGTACTACGAGCAGTACTTC. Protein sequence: CASSLGSPSYYEQYF.

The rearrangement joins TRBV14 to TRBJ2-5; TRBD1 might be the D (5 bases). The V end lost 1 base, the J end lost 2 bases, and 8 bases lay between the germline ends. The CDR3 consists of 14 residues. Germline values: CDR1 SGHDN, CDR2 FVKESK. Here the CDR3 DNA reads TGTGCCAGCAGCCAAGCGGCAGGGCAAGAGACCCAGTACTTC. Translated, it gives CASSQAAGQETQYF.

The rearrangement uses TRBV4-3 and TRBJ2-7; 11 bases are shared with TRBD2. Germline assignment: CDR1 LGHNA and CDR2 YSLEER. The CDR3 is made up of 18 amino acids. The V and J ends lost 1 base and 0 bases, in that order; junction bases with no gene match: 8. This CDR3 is CASSQGPSGRFDSYEQYF. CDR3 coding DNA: TGCGCCAGCAGCCAAGGGCCTAGCGGGAGGTTTGACTCCTACGAGCAGTACTTC.

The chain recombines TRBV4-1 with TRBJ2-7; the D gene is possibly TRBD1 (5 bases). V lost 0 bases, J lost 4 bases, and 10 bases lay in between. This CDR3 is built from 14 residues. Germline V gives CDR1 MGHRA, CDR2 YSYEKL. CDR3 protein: CASSQDPRAYEQYF. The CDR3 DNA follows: TGCGCCAGCAGCCAAGATCCCAGGGCATACGAGCAGTACTTC.

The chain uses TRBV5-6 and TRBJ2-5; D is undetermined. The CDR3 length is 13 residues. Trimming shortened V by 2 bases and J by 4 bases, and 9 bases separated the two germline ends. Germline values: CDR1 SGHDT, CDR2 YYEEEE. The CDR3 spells CASSFRAGETQYF. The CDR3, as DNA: TGTGCCAGCAGCTTTAGAGCCGGAGAGACCCAGTACTTC.

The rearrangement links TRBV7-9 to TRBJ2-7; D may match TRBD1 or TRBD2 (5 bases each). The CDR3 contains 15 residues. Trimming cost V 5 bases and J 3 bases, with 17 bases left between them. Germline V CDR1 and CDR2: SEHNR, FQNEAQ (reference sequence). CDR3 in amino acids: CASSSRDGPDYEQYF. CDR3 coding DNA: TGTGCCAGCAGCAGCCGGGACGGCCCGGACTACGAGCAGTACTTC.

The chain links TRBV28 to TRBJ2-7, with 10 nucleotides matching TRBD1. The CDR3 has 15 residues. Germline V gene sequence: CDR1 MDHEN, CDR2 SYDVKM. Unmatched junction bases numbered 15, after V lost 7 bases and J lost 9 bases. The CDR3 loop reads CASTQGTGELPGQYF. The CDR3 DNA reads TGTGCCAGCACCCAGGGGACAGGGGAGCTCCCCGGGCAGTACTTC.

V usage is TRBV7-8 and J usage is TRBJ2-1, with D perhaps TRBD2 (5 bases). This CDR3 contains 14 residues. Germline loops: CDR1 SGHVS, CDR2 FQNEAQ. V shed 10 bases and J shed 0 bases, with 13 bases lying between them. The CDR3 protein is CATSQAVSYNEQFF. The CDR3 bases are TGTGCCACCTCCCAAGCGGTCTCCTACAATGAGCAGTTCTTC.

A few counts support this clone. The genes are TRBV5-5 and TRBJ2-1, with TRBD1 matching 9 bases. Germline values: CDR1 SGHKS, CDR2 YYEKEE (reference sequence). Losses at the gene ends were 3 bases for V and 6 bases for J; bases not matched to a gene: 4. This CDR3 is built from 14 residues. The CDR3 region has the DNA TGTGCCAGCAGCTCATGGACAGGGGTCAATGAGCAGTTCTTC. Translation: CASSSWTGVNEQFF. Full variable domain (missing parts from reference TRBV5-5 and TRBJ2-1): DAGVTQSPTHLIKTRGQQVTLRCSPISGHKSVSWYQQVLGQGPQFIFQYYEKEERGRGNFPDRFSARQFPNYSSELNVNALLLGDSALYLCASSSWTGVNEQFFGPGTRLTVL.

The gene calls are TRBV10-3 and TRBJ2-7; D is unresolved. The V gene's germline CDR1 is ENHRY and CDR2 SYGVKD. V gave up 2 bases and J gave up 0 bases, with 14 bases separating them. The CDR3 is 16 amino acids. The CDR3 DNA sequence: TGTGCCATCAGTGAGGTATTCGGTTCTAGCTCCTACGAGCAGTACTTC. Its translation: CAISEVFGSSSYEQYF.

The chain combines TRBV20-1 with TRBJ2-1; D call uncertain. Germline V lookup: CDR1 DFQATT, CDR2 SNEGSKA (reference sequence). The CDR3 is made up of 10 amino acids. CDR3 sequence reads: CSARVLEQFF. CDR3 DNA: TGCAGCGCCCGAGTCCTGGAGCAGTTCTTC.

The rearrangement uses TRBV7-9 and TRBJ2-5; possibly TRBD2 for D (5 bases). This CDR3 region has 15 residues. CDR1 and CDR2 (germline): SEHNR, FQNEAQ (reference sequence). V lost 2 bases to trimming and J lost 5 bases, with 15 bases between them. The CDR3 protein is CASSLKGAEGETQYF. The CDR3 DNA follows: TGTGCCAGCAGCTTAAAGGGAGCGGAAGGGGAGACCCAGTACTTC.

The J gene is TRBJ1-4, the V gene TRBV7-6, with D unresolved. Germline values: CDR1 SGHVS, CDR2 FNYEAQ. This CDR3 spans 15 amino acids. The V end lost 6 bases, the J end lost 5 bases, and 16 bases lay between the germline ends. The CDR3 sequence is CASRRLVDRNEKLFF. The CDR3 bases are TGTGCCAGCAGACGCCTCGTGGATAGGAATGAAAAACTGTTTTTT.

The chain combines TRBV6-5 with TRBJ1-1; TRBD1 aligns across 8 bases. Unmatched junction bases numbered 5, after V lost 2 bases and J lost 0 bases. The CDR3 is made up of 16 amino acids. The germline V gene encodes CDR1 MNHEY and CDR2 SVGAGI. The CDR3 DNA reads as TGTGCCAGCAGTTACGCTGGGGACAGGCTGAACACTGAAGCTTTCTTT. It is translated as CASSYAGDRLNTEAFF.

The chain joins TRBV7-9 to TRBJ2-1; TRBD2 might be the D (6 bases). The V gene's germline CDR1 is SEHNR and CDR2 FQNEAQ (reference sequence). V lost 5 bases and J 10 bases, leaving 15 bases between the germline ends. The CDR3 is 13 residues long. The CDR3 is CASSPPEGLEQFF. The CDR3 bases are TGTGCCAGCAGCCCCCCGGAGGGGCTAGAGCAGTTCTTC.

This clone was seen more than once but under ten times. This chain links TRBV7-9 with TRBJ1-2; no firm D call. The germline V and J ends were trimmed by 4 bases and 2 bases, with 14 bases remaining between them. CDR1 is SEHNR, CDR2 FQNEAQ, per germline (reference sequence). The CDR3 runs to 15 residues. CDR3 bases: TGTGCCAGCAGCTCCGAAACGGATTGGAACTATGGCTACACCTTC. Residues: CASSSETDWNYGYTF.